This TCR beta chain was obtained from a study of CD8+ T cells in alopecia areata (dated by TCRdb to the late 2010s). A note on the overall study: High-throughput TCRbeta sequencing was used to examine T cell clonal expansion in alopecia areata in both the C3H/HeJ mouse model and human patients. Scalp tissue and sorted CD4+ and CD8+ peripheral blood T cells from patchy and totalis/universalis alopecia areata patients and from healthy controls were covered by human TCRbeta sequencing. Scalp clonality was compared across normal scalp (n=4), patchy alopecia areata scalp (n=8), and alopecia totalis/universalis scalp (n=8). The RNA source kit depended on sample type: the PAXgene miRNA kit for fixed scalp, the miRNeasy kit for PBMCs, and the RNeasy kit for mouse skin. TCRbeta CDR3 regions were amplified by immunoSEQ multiplex PCR using 35 Vbeta forward and 13 Jbeta reverse primers.

The study at large found these results: Lesional scalp, especially in alopecia totalis/universalis, showed higher clonality and more expanded CD8+ clones than normal scalp, suggesting antigenic drive. Shared TCR sequences between patients were less evident than in mice, which may be partly attributable to HLA diversity in the patient population. Scalp TCR repertoire analysis is complicated because resident alphabeta T cells in normal human skin are also sequenced, whereas mouse skin is dominated by gammadelta T cells.

The CDR3, from cysteine to phenylalanine, totals 13 residues. Of all the DNA, just the CDR3 is kept, 39 bases in frame from base 1. The germline V gene (reference sequence) sets CDR1 to MNHEY and CDR2 to SMNVEV. V is pared back by 3 bases and J by 5 bases, with 7 bases lying between the germline termini. PBMCs were isolated by density centrifugation and stained for CD3, CD4 and CD8, after which CD4+ and CD8+ T cells were sorted on a FACSAria. Scalp biopsies and blood samples were obtained from unaffected controls. With regard to this clone: Its antigen is still unknown. No base-level quality is on record; no much larger clone is a single base apart.

Receptor amplification or capture employed the immunoSEQ multiplex PCR assay. RNA was extracted from all samples and reverse transcribed into cDNA, which served as template for TCR sequencing. First-strand cDNA was synthesized with SuperScript III using a 2:1 mix of oligo-dT and random hexamers. A synthetic immune receptor repertoire was used to gauge amplification bias, and whatever bias remained was removed computationally. The paper's data handling went like this. Raw reads were preprocessed for error removal, and CDR3 was defined according to IMGT conventions as running from the conserved cysteine to phenylalanine. Clonality was computed as 1 minus the Shannon entropy, with the entropy normalized by log2 of the number of productive unique TCRs. Whether each scalp clone was CD4 or CD8 was inferred by checking scalp TCRbeta sequences against the CD4 and CD8 repertoires from sorted blood. TCRdb limited this immuneACCESS table to in-frame rearrangements with V and J called. A share of clones is missing; checked studies link under half to unresolved V genes, and the rest is unexplained. The V and J calls and clone size are taken from that table; D and trimming were inferred from the DNA. The sample contains approximately 150,000 clones, around two thirds of them found a single time. Roughly a third of the sample lies in the top ten.

The rearrangement joined TRBV27 to TRBJ2-2; there is no confident call for the D gene. The sequenced material came from CD8+ T cells sorted from blood. This TCR was sampled from a human donor in good health. In nucleotides, the sequence is TGTGCCAGCAGTTTCGGTCCTACCGGGGAGCTGTTTTTT. The resulting protein is CASSFGPTGELFF.